This TCR beta chain was found in a study of shared clonotypes between healthy human individuals. The study, taken as a whole, reports: The sole specimen, blood, was sampled, and tissue repertoires likely differ.

Clones were sequenced by immunoSEQ multiplex PCR, and TCRdb holds only the in-frame ones, with some missing. The sample holds fewer than 1.6 million clones, 98% seen once. Germline values: CDR1 SGDLS, CDR2 YYNGEE. CDR3 length: 15 amino acids. V gave up 4 bases and J gave up 8 bases; unmatched junction bases: 8. This clone was picked up one time. Its antigen remains unidentified. The sequenced sample consisted of naive CD4+ T cells sorted from blood. As for subset: CD45RA+ positively selected. The chain couples TRBV9 to TRBJ2-2; 10 bases map to TRBD1. This TCR derives from a man aged 30-40 years in good health. CDR3 sequence reads: CASSYTGTGVGELFF. The CDR3 nucleotides are TGTGCCAGCAGCTATACCGGGACAGGGGTTGGGGAGCTGTTTTTT. Full variable domain (outside the CDR3, taken from reference TRBV9 and TRBJ2-2): DSGVTQTPKHLITATGQRVTLRCSPRSGDLSVYWYQQSLDQGLQFLIQYYNGEERAKGNILERFSAQQFPDLHSELNLSSLELGDSALYFCASSYTGTGVGELFFGEGSRLTVL.